This T cell receptor (beta chain) was captured by sequencing in a study of blood T cell repertoires in COVID-19 (dated by TCRdb to about 2020). General notes on the study: The collaborator samples originated in the United States, Italy and Spain and spanned the acute and convalescent phases of COVID-19. The material from the prospective study consisted of cDNA or gDNA derived from T cells, B-cell-depleted T cells, or PBMCs. Deeply sampled blood TCRbeta repertoires from subjects exposed to, actively infected with, or recovered from COVID-19 were included in the dataset. The repertoires were released in a freely available public database meant as a resource for research on the immune response to SARS-CoV-2. Samples came from the ongoing ImmuneRACE study (first 160 participants) plus 1,254 subjects from 6 global collaborators. Sample metadata almost always included a de-identified subject ID, COVID-19 status, age in years and sex. Where HLA class I and class II types were available, the types were taken from metadata supplied by the sample provider, not from assay-based typing. Broad study findings and their caveats: Clinical and demographic metadata were provided uncurated, with the amount varying by source and participant.

A remark on this clone: Its target antigen remains unknown. Within one base of it there is no much larger clone, and no base qualities were kept. The sample holds other DNA sequences that translate to the same CDR3.

TCRbeta CDR3 regions were amplified from genomic DNA using the immunoSEQ Assay, a bias-controlled multiplex PCR. Per the source publication's procedure: The number of nucleated cells in each sample was estimated from the amplification of reference gene primers within the assay. To quantify the absolute abundance of each unique TCRbeta CDR3 rearrangement, sequence reads were collapsed and filtered. For each sample, productive Simpson clonality was calculated as the square root of Simpson's diversity index across productive rearrangements. The table comes from immuneACCESS by way of TCRdb, which keeps in-frame sequences with V and J called. Part of the clones is missing from these tables; in studies checked, under half for an unresolved V gene and the rest for unknown reasons. That table is the source of V, J and clone size, and D and trimming were worked out from the DNA. The sample table records 110,000 or so clones; 80% to 90% of these occur just once. The top ten constitute approximately 4.2% of the sample.

There are 11 amino acids in the CDR3, from cysteine to phenylalanine inclusive. Only the CDR3 portion is preserved as DNA: 33 bases, with reading frame beginning at the first base. V lost 1 base and J lost 7 bases; the stretch between them is 5 bases long. Reading the germline V gene (reference sequence) gives CDR1 LGHDT and CDR2 YNNKEL. Each collaborating institution followed its own protocols to collect whole blood in K2EDTA tubes. For TCRbeta analysis, collaborator samples were shipped as frozen whole blood, as isolated PBMCs, or as DNA extracted from either sample type. What was sequenced was peripheral blood. The rearrangement joined TRBV3-1 (or the pseudogene TRBV3-2) to TRBJ2-7; TRBD2 is possibly the D segment (5 matching bases). The TCR sequence derives from a woman between 50 and 59 years old with acute or convalescent COVID-19. The DNA reads TGTGCCAGCAGCCAAGCGGGGGAGCAGTACTTC. This sequence encodes CASSQAGEQYF.